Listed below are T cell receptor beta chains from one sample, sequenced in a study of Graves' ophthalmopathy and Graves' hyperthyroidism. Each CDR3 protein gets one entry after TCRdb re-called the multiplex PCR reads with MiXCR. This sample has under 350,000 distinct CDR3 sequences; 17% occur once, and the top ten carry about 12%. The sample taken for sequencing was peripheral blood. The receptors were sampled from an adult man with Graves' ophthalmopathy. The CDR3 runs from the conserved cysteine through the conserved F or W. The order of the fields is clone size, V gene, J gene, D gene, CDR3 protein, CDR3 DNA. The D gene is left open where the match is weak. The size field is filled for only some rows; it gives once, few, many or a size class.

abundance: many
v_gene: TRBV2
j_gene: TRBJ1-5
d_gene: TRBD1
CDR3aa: CASSVTPGQGAFQPQHF
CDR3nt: TGTGCCAGCAGTGTAACTCCGGGACAGGGGGCATTTCAGCCCCAGCATTTT

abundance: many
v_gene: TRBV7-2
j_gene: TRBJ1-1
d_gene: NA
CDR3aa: CASSFSPGWTEAFF
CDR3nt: TGTGCCAGCAGCTTCTCTCCAGGGTGGACTGAAGCTTTCTTT

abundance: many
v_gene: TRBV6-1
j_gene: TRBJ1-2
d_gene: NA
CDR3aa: CASSEWESYTF
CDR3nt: TGTGCCAGCAGTGAATGGGAGAGCTACACCTTC

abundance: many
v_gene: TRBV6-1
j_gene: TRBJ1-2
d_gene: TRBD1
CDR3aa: CASKAPGTGGNYGYTF
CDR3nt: TGTGCCAGCAAAGCCCCCGGGACAGGGGGCAACTATGGCTACACCTTC

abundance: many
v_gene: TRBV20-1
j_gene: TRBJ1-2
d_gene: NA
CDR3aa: CSASGGHYGYTF
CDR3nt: TGCAGTGCTAGCGGGGGCCACTATGGCTACACCTTC

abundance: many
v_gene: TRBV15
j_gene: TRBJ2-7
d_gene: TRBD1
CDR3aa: CATSRDGTGPYEQYF
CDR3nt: TGTGCCACCAGCAGAGATGGGACAGGGCCCTACGAGCAGTACTTC

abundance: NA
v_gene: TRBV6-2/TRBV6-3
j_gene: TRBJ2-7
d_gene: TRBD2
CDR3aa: CASSPTAGGFYEQYF
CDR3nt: TGTGCCAGCAGCCCGACTGCGGGGGGTTTCTACGAGCAGTACTTC

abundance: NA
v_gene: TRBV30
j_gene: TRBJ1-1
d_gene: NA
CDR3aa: CAWSVVQGGTAFF
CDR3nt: TGTGCCTGGAGTGTAGTACAGGGCGGGACAGCTTTCTTT

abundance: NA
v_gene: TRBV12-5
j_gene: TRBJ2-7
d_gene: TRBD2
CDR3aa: CASGLVLRGRGYEQYF
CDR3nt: TGTGCTAGTGGTTTGGTACTTCGCGGGAGAGGCTACGAGCAGTACTTC

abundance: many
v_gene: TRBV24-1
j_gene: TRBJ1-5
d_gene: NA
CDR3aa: CATSRDTYQPQHF
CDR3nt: TGTGCCACCAGTCGCGACACATATCAGCCCCAGCATTTT

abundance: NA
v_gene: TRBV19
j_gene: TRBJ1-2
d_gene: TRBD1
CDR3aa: CASSADRWSNYGYTF
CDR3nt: TGTGCCAGTAGTGCGGACAGGTGGAGTAACTATGGCTACACCTTC

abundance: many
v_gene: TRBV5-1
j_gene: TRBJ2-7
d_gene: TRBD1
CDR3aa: CASSFGQGDEQYF
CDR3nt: TGCGCCAGCAGCTTCGGACAGGGTGACGAGCAGTACTTC

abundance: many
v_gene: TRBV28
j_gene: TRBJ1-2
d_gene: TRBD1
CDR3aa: CASSSPAGGDSYEDTF
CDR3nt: TGTGCCAGCAGTTCCCCCGCAGGGGGCGATTCTTATGAGGACACCTTC

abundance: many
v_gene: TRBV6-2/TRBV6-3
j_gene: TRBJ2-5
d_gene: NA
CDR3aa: CASSYSVSAKTRDSYF
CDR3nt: TGTGCCAGCAGTTACTCGGTATCTGCAAAGACAAGAGACTCCTACTTC

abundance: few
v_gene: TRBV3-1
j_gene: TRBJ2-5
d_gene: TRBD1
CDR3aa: CASSPTQQGGETQYF
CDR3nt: TGTGCCAGCAGCCCTACACAACAGGGGGGAGAGACCCAGTACTTC

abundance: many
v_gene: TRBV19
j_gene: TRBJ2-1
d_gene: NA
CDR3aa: CASSIVTSRLRGEQFF
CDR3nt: TGTGCCAGTAGTATAGTAACGTCTAGACTAAGAGGGGAGCAGTTCTTC

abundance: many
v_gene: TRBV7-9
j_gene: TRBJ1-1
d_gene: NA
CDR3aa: CASRPRGEITEAFF
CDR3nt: TGTGCCAGCAGACCCCGAGGGGAGATAACGGAAGCTTTCTTT

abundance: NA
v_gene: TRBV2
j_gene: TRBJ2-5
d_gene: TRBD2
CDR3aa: CASSSTPGTSGTQYF
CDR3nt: TGTGCCAGCAGTTCTACACCCGGGACTAGTGGGACCCAGTACTTC

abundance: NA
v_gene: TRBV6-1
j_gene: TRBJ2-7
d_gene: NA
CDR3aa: CASSKDSAGYEQYF
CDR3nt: TGTGCCAGCAGCAAAGACAGCGCTGGCTACGAGCAGTACTTC

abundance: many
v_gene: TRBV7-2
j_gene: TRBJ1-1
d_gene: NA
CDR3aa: CASSLAAPNTEAFF
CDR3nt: TGTGCCAGCAGCTTAGCAGCGCCGAACACTGAAGCTTTCTTT

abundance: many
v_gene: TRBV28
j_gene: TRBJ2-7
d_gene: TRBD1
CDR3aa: CASSLLAGGYEQYF
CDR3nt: TGTGCCAGCAGTTTACTGGCAGGGGGCTACGAGCAGTACTTC

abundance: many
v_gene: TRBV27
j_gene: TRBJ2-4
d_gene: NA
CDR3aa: CASSPVLAKNIQYF
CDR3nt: TGTGCCAGCAGTCCTGTTCTAGCCAAAAACATTCAGTACTTC

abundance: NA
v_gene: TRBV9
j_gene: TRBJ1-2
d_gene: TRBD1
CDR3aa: CASLRQGSGYIF
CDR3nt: TGTGCCAGCCTACGACAGGGCAGTGGCTACATCTTC

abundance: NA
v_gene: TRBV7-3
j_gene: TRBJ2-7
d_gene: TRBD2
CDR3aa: CASSLMGGSVHEQYF
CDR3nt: TGTGCCAGCAGCTTAATGGGCGGGAGTGTCCACGAGCAGTACTTC

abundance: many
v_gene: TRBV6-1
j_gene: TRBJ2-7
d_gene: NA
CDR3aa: CATRLLAGEQYF
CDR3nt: TGTGCCACCCGATTATTGGCCGGCGAGCAGTACTTC

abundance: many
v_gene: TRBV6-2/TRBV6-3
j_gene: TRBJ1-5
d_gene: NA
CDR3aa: CASSYSAPSGNQPQHF
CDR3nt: TGTGCCAGCAGTTACTCAGCGCCTAGTGGCAATCAGCCCCAGCATTTT

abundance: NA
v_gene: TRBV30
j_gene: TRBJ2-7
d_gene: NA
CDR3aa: CAWRDVDHEQYF
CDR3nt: TGTGCCTGGAGAGACGTGGACCACGAGCAGTACTTC

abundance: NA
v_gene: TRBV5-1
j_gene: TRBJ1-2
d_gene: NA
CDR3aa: CASSLGVSGGYTF
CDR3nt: TGCGCCAGCAGCTTGGGGGTTTCAGGGGGCTACACCTTC

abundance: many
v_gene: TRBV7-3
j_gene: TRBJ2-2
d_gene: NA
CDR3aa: CASSETVSTGELFF
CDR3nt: TGTGCCAGCAGCGAGACAGTGAGCACCGGGGAGCTGTTTTTT

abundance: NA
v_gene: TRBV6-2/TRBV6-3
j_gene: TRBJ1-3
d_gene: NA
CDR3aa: CASSDRALYF
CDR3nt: TGTGCCAGCAGCGACCGGGCCTTATATTTT

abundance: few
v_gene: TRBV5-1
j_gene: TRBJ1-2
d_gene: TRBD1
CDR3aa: CASSSDRGTGYTF
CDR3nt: TGCGCCAGCAGCTCCGACAGGGGAACTGGCTACACCTTC

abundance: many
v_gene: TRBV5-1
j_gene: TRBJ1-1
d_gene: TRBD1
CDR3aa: CASRDARGGTEAFF
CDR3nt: TGCGCCAGCAGGGACGCCAGGGGGGGCACTGAAGCTTTCTTT

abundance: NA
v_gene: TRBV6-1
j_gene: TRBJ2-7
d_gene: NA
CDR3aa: CASRHRIDEQYF
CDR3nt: TGTGCCAGCAGGCATCGGATTGACGAGCAGTACTTC

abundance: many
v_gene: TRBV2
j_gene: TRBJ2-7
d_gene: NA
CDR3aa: CASKGGGGPAGQYF
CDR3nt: TGTGCCAGCAAAGGTGGCGGTGGACCTGCTGGGCAGTACTTC

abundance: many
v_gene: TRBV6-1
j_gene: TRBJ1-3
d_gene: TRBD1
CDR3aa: CASTGTGSGNTIYF
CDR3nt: TGTGCCAGCACCGGGACAGGGAGTGGAAACACCATATATTTT

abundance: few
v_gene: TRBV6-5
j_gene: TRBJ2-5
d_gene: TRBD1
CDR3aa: CASSYPGQGVETQYF
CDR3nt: TGTGCCAGCAGTTACCCCGGACAGGGAGTAGAGACCCAGTACTTC

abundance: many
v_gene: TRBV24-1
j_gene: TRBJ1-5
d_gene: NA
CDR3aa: CATGGGRDSNQPQHF
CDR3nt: TGTGCCACCGGGGGGGGTCGTGATAGCAATCAGCCCCAGCATTTT

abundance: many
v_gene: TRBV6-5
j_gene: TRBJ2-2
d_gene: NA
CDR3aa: CASSYTILADAGELFF
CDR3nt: TGTGCCAGCAGTTACACAATACTAGCAGACGCCGGGGAGCTGTTTTTT

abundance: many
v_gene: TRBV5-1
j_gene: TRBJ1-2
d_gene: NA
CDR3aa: CASSQAGYGYTF
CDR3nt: TGCGCCAGCAGCCAGGCGGGGTATGGCTACACCTTC

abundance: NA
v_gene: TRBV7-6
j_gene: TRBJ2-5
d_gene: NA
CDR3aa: CASSSGQVAGTQYF
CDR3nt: TGTGCCAGCAGCTCTGGACAAGTGGCCGGGACCCAGTACTTC

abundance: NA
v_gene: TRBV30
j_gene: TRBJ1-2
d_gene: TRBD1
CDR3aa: CAWSAQGNYGYIF
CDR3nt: TGTGCCTGGAGTGCACAGGGGAACTATGGCTACATCTTC

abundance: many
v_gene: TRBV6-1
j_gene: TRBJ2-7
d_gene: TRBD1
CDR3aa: CASSAGTGYEQYF
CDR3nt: TGTGCCAGCAGTGCCGGGACAGGCTACGAGCAGTACTTC

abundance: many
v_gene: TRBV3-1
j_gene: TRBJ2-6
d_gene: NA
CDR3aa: CASREPGANVLTF
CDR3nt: TGTGCCAGCAGAGAACCAGGGGCCAACGTCCTGACTTTC

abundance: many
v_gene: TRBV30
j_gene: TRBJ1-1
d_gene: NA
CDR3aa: CAWCVGAEAFF
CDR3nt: TGTGCCTGGTGTGTGGGGGCCGAAGCTTTCTTT

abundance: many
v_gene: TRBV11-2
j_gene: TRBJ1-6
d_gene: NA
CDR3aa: CASSLGREAGGSPLHF
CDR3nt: TGTGCCAGCAGCTTAGGGCGCGAAGCCGGGGGTTCACCCCTCCACTTT

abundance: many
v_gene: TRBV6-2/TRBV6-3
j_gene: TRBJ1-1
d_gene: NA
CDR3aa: CASSRRNTEAFF
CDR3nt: TGTGCCAGCTCGAGACGGAACACTGAAGCTTTCTTT

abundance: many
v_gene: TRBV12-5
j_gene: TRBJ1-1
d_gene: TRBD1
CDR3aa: CASGNAGTGFDLDRKWTEAFF
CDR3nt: TGTGCTAGTGGTAATGCCGGGACAGGGTTCGATCTCGACAGAAAATGGACTGAAGCTTTCTTT

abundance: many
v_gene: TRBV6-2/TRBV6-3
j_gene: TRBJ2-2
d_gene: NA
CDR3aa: CASSYEGDIFLANTGELFF
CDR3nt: TGTGCCAGCAGTTACGAGGGCGACATCTTTCTAGCGAACACCGGGGAGCTGTTTTTT

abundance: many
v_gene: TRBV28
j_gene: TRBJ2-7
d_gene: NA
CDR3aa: CASRGLSYEQYF
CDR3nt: TGTGCCAGCCGGGGGTTGTCCTACGAGCAGTACTTC

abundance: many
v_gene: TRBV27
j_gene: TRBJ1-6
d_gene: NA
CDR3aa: CASSAQTVGNSPLHF
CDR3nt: TGTGCCAGCAGTGCGCAAACGGTGGGGAATTCACCCCTCCACTTT

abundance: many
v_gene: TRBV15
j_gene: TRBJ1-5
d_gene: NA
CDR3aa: CATSRDRASNQPQHF
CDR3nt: TGTGCCACCAGCAGAGACCGAGCCAGCAATCAGCCCCAGCATTTT

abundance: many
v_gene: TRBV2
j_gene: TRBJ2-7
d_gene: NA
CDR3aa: CASKRMNYEQYF
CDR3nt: TGTGCCAGCAAGCGAATGAACTACGAGCAGTACTTC

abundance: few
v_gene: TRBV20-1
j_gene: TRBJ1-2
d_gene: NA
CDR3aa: CSARGAVYGYTF
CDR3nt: TGCAGTGCTAGGGGTGCGGTGTATGGCTACACCTTC

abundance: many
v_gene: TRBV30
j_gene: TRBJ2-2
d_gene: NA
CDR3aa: CAWSGGMQGGELFF
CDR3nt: TGTGCCTGGAGTGGGGGTATGCAAGGCGGGGAGCTGTTTTTT